This T cell receptor beta chain is from a study of blood T cell repertoires in COVID-19. Study-wide context: From the United States, Italy and Spain came samples of acute and convalescent COVID-19.

The germline V and J ends were trimmed by 7 bases and 0 bases, with 16 bases remaining between them. Germline V lookup: CDR1 MDHEN, CDR2 SYDVKM. CDR3 size: 16 residues. Original analysis: Nucleated cell counts were estimated from reference gene primer amplification. Data came from immunoSEQ multiplex PCR; TCRdb stores just in-frame clones and leaves some out. D and trimming come from the DNA, and the V and J calls and clone size come from that table. Among 300,000 to 450,000 clones listed, 75% to 90% were seen once. The source of this sequence is a woman in her late teens or twenties with acute or convalescent COVID-19. Material for sequencing was peripheral blood. This rearrangement joins TRBV28 to TRBJ1-5, with a tentative D call TRBD1 (5 bases). This CDR3 is CASILVGGNSNQPQHF. DNA for the CDR3: TGTGCCAGCATCCTGGTCGGGGGGAATAGCAATCAGCCCCAGCATTTT.